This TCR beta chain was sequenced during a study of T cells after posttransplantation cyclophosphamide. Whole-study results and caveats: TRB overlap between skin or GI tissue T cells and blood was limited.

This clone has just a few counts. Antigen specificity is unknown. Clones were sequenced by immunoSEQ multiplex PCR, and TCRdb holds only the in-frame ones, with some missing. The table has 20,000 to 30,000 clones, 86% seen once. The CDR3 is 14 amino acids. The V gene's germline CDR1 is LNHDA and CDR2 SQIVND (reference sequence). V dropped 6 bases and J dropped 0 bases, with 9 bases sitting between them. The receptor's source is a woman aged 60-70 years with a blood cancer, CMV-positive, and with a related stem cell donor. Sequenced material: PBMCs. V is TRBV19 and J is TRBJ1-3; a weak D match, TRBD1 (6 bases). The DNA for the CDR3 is TGTGCCAGTAGAAGGGACATCTCTGGAAACACCATATATTTT. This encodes CASRRDISGNTIYF.